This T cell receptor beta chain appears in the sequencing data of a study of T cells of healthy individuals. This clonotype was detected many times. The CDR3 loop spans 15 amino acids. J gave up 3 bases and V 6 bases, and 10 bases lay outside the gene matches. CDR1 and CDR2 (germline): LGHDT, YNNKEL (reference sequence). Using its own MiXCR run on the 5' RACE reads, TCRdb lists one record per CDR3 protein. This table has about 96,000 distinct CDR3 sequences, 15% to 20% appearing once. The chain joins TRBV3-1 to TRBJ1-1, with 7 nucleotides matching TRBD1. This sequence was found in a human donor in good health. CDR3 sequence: CASRLRTGGDTEAFF. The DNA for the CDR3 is TGTGCCAGCAGACTTAGGACAGGCGGGGACACTGAAGCTTTCTTT.